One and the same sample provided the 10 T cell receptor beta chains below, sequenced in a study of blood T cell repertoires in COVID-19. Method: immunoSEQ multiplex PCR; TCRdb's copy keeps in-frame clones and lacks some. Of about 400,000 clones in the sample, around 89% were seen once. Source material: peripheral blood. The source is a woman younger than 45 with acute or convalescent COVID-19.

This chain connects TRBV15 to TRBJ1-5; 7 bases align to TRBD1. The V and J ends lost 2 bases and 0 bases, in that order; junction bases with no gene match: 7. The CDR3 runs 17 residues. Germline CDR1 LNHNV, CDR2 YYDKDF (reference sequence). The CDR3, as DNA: TGTGCCACCAGCAGATGGCAGGGGGGCTCTAGCAATCAGCCCCAGCATTTT. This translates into CATSRWQGGSSNQPQHF.

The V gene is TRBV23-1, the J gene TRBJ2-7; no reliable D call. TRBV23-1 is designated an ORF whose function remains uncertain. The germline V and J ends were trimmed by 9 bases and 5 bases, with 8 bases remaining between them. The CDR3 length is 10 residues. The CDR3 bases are TGCGCCAGGGAAACAGACGAGCAGTACTTC. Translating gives CARETDEQYF.

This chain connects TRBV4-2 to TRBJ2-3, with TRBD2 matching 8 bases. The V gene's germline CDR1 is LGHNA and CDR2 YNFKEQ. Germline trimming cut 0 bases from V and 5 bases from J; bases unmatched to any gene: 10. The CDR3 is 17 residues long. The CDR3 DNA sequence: TGTGCCAGCAGCCAAGAGGGATACGGGGGGGGCTTAGATACGCAGTATTTT. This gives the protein CASSQEGYGGGLDTQYF.

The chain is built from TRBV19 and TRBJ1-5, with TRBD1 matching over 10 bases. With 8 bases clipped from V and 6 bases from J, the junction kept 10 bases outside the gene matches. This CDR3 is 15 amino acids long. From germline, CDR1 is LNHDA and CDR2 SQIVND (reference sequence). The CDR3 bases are TGTGCCAGTGAGCCGGGACAGGGGCCCTTTCAGCCCCAGCATTTT. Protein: CASEPGQGPFQPQHF.

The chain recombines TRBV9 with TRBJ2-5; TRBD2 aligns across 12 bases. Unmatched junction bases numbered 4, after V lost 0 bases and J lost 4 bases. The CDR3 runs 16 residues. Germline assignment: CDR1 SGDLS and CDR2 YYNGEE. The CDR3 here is CASSVARLAGVETQYF. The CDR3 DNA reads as TGTGCCAGCAGCGTAGCTCGACTAGCGGGGGTAGAGACCCAGTACTTC.

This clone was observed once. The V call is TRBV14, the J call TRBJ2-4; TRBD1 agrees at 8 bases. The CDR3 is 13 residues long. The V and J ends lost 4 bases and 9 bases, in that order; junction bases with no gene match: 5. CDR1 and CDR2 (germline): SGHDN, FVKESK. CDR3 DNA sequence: TGTGCCAGCAGCCCCGACAGGGGTAGCATTCAGTACTTC. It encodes CASSPDRGSIQYF.

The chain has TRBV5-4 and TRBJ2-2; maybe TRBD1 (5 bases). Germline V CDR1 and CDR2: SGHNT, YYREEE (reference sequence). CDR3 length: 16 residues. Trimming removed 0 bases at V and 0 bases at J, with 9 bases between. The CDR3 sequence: CASSLEGYTNTGELFF. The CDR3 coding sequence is TGTGCCAGCAGCTTGGAGGGGTATACGAACACCGGGGAGCTGTTTTTT.

The CDR3 DNA reads as TGTGCCAGTCAATCGGGAGATACGCAGTATTTT. It specifies CASQSGDTQYF. V usage is TRBV9 and J usage is TRBJ2-3; D unclear. Germline CDR1 and CDR2: SGDLS and YYNGEE. The CDR3 consists of 11 residues. The V gene lost 8 bases and the J gene lost 5 bases, with 9 bases spanning the gap.

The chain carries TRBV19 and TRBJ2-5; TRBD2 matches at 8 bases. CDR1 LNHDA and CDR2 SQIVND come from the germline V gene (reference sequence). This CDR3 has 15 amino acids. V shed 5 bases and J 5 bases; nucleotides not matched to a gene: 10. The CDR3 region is CASSPWTGLAETQYF. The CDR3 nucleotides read TGTGCCAGTAGTCCATGGACCGGACTAGCTGAGACCCAGTACTTC.

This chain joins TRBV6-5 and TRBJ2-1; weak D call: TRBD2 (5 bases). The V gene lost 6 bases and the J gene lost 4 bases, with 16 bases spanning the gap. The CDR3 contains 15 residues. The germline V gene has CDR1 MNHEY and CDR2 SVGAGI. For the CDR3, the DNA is TGTGCCAGCAGAACCGCCTTTCGCGGGTACAATGAGCAGTTCTTC. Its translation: CASRTAFRGYNEQFF.